A single sample gave rise to the 20 T cell receptor beta chains below, sequenced in a study of cytomegalovirus exposure and HLA in healthy donors. The PCR made use of 60 Vbeta and 13 Jbeta primers. This table comes from immunoSEQ multiplex PCR, and its TCRdb copy is limited to in-frame clones, with some not included. In total, the table holds approximately 140,000 clones. Source material: PBMCs. The receptors were sampled from a woman under 30 in good health and CMV-seronegative.

This chain connects TRBV4-2 to TRBJ2-2; D gene uncertain. This CDR3 contains 13 residues. Germline V gives CDR1 LGHNA, CDR2 YNFKEQ. The V gene lost 2 bases and the J gene lost 5 bases, with 6 bases spanning the gap. CDR3 sequence: CASSQTTTGELFF. DNA of the CDR3: TGTGCCAGCAGCCAAACGACTACCGGGGAGCTGTTTTTT.

J is TRBJ2-3 and V is TRBV4-3; 7 bases are a match to TRBD2. The length of the CDR3 is 14 residues. The germline V gene encodes CDR1 LGHNA and CDR2 YSLEER. The junction had 2 bases not matched to a gene; V was cut back by 1 base and J by 4 bases. CDR3 in amino acids: CASSQGAGADTQYF. The CDR3 bases are TGCGCCAGCAGCCAAGGGGCGGGAGCAGATACGCAGTATTTT.

The chain recombines TRBV19 with TRBJ1-2, with a tentative D call TRBD1 (5 bases). The germline gives CDR1 LNHDA, CDR2 SQIVND (reference sequence). The CDR3 length is 17 residues. Between the trimmed V and J ends, which lost 3 bases and 4 bases, there was a span of 21 bases. DNA for the CDR3: TGTGCCAGTAGTATGGGTCCAGCCGGGGGAAGTTTCTATGGCTACACCTTC. Its translation: CASSMGPAGGSFYGYTF.

The chain joins TRBV4-2 to TRBJ1-4, with 11 positions matching TRBD1. Germline assignment: CDR1 LGHNA and CDR2 YNFKEQ. The CDR3 contains 16 residues. J was trimmed by 9 bases and V by 1 base; bases with no gene match: 7. The CDR3 DNA reads as TGTGCCAGCAGCCAAGGCTGGACAGGGGGCGAGAAAAAACTGTTTTTT. Translating it yields CASSQGWTGGEKKLFF.

The chain employs TRBV19 and TRBJ2-2; D is uncertain. Germline V gene lookup returns CDR1 LNHDA and CDR2 SQIVND (reference sequence). The CDR3 loop spans 16 amino acids. V was shortened by 6 bases and J by 7 bases, with 21 bases between the two germline ends. CDR3 region: CASRIYSLEIGGELFF. The CDR3 nucleotides are TGTGCCAGTAGAATTTACAGCCTCGAGATTGGCGGGGAGCTGTTTTTT.

In nucleotides, the CDR3 is TGTGCCAGCTCAGCTTATCGGGGTGAAGCTTTCTTT. Its protein is CASSAYRGEAFF. This chain links TRBV7-6 with TRBJ1-1, with D hard to call. Germline V gene sequence: CDR1 SGHVS, CDR2 FNYEAQ. CDR3 length: 12 residues. V was shortened by 8 bases and J by 7 bases, with 14 bases between the two germline ends.

The J gene is TRBJ1-4, the V gene TRBV27, with no clear D. This CDR3 has 19 residues. In germline, CDR1 is MNHEY, CDR2 SMNVEV (reference sequence). V lost 6 bases and J 7 bases, leaving 30 bases between the germline ends. CDR3 nucleotide sequence: TGTGCCAGCAGAATGTGGAGGACCGGGAGGGTATTCTGGAGTGAAAAACTGTTTTTT. Translating it yields CASRMWRTGRVFWSEKLFF. Combining the CDR3 with reference TRBV27 and TRBJ1-4 gives the whole variable domain EAQVTQNPRYLITVTGKKLTVTCSQNMNHEYMSWYRQDPGLGLRQIYYSMNVEVTDKGDVPEGYKVSRKEKRNFPLILESPSPNQTSLYFCASRMWRTGRVFWSEKLFFGSGTQLSVL.

The chain uses TRBV12-5 and TRBJ2-3; D may be TRBD2 (7 bases). The CDR3 contains 15 residues. V shed 5 bases and J shed 4 bases, with 16 bases lying between them. Germline values: CDR1 LGHNT, CDR2 FRNRAP. The CDR3 DNA follows: TGTGCTAGTGGTCCCTCTAGGGGGGGGGCAGATACGCAGTATTTT. This codes for CASGPSRGGADTQYF.

J is TRBJ2-7 and V is TRBV27, with a weak D call TRBD1 (5 bases). Germline V gene data show CDR1 as MNHEY and CDR2 as SMNVEV (reference sequence). This CDR3 has 13 amino acids. V lost 5 bases, J lost 3 bases, and 11 bases lay in between. CDR3 DNA sequence: TGTGCCAGCAGTCTACGTGACAGCTACGAGCAGTACTTC. It codes for CASSLRDSYEQYF.

The chain links TRBV30 to TRBJ2-3, with D unclear. The CDR3 is made up of 11 amino acids. Germline V gives CDR1 GTSNPN, CDR2 SVGIG (reference sequence). V gave up 3 bases and J gave up 6 bases, with 7 bases separating them. The CDR3: CAWRNYDTQYF. The CDR3 DNA reads TGTGCCTGGAGGAACTATGATACGCAGTATTTT.

The rearrangement uses TRBV27 and TRBJ2-3; no firm D call. CDR3 length equals 14 residues. Trimming removed 2 bases from V and 2 bases from J, with 8 bases in between. Germline lookup yields CDR1 MNHEY and CDR2 SMNVEV (reference sequence). CDR3 in amino acids: CASSLRLLTDTQYF. The CDR3 DNA is TGTGCCAGCAGTTTACGTCTACTCACAGATACGCAGTATTTT.

The chain has TRBV29-1 and TRBJ2-6; possible D gene TRBD1, 5 bases. V lost 3 bases and J 1 base, leaving 13 bases between the germline ends. The CDR3 totals 16 residues. Germline V lookup: CDR1 SQVTM, CDR2 ANQGSEA. CDR3 sequence (DNA): TGCAGCGTTGAGAGAAGGGGTCCTTCTGGGGCCAACGTCCTGACTTTC. It encodes CSVERRGPSGANVLTF. The whole variable domain, remainder taken from reference TRBV29-1 and TRBJ2-6, is SAVISQKPSRDICQRGTSLTIQCQVDSQVTMMFWYRQQPGQSLTLIATANQGSEATYESGFVIDKFPISRPNLTFSTLTVSNMSPEDSSIYLCSVERRGPSGANVLTFGAGSRLTVL.

Notes on this clone: Other DNA sequences in the sample encode the same CDR3. V and J are TRBV5-1 and TRBJ2-3; 7 positions agree with TRBD2. The J segment lost 1 base and the V segment lost 5 bases, leaving 10 bases of the junction unmatched. This CDR3 is 16 amino acids long. CDR1 and CDR2 from the germline V gene are SGHRS and YFSETQ. CDR3 protein: CASSPATSARTDTQYF. In DNA, the CDR3 is TGCGCCAGCAGTCCAGCTACTAGCGCACGCACAGATACGCAGTATTTT.

The chain carries TRBV7-2 and TRBJ1-5; tentative D call: TRBD1 (6 bases). V was trimmed by 5 bases and J by 6 bases, leaving 17 bases between them. The CDR3 covers 15 residues. Germline-derived CDR1 and CDR2 are SGHTA and FQGNSA. The CDR3 DNA sequence: TGTGCCAGCAGCGGGACACGGGGGGAAAGTCAGCCCCAGCATTTT. This encodes CASSGTRGESQPQHF.

The DNA for the CDR3 is TGTGCCATCAGTGAGTCATCGACCGGGGTTAACTATGGCTACACCTTC. Translation gives CAISESSTGVNYGYTF. The chain has TRBV10-3 and TRBJ1-2; D ambiguous. With 0 bases removed from V and 1 base from J, the gap between germline ends came to 12 bases. This CDR3 has 16 residues. Per germline, CDR1 ENHRY and CDR2 SYGVKD.

The V call is TRBV7-9, the J call TRBJ2-1, with 7 bases lining up with TRBD2. The germline gives CDR1 SEHNR, CDR2 FQNEAQ (reference sequence). After removal of 8 bases from V and 1 base from J, the junction contained 14 bases not matched to a gene. The CDR3 consists of 17 residues. The CDR3 DNA is TGTGCCAGCCTCATACCCTCGCGGGAGATATCCTACAATGAGCAGTTCTTC. Its protein product is CASLIPSREISYNEQFF.

The chain carries TRBV30 and TRBJ1-4, with 8 nucleotides matching TRBD1. Looked up from germline, CDR1 is GTSNPN and CDR2 is SVGIG (reference sequence). Trimming cost V 0 bases and J 6 bases; bases outside gene matches: 6. The CDR3 totals 15 residues. The CDR3 protein is CAWSVRAGGHEKLFF. In nucleotides, the CDR3 is TGTGCCTGGAGTGTACGAGCAGGGGGCCATGAAAAACTGTTTTTT.

CDR3 amino acids: CASKSVGVGLDTQYF. The CDR3 DNA reads TGTGCCAGCAAATCCGTAGGGGTCGGTTTAGATACGCAGTATTTT. This chain joins TRBV27 and TRBJ2-3; tentatively, D is TRBD1 (5 bases). The V end was cut by 7 bases, the J end by 5 bases, with 19 bases between. In germline, CDR1 is MNHEY, CDR2 SMNVEV (reference sequence). CDR3 length: 15 residues.

The V gene is TRBV19, the J gene TRBJ2-1; TRBD2 might be the D (6 bases). The germline CDR1 and CDR2 sequences are LNHDA and SQIVND (reference sequence). Between the trimmed V and J ends, which lost 3 bases and 6 bases, there was a span of 18 bases. The CDR3 has 16 residues. CDR3 residues: CASSIGTGVGGNEQFF. The CDR3 region has the DNA TGTGCCAGTAGTATCGGAACGGGAGTTGGTGGCAATGAGCAGTTCTTC.

This chain uses TRBV14 with TRBJ2-6; D is ambiguous. The CDR3 contains 17 residues. Germline V gene sequence: CDR1 SGHDN, CDR2 FVKESK. Trimming pared 1 base from V and 0 bases from J, leaving 10 bases between. The CDR3 spells CASSQGISVSGANVLTF. DNA for the CDR3: TGTGCCAGCAGCCAAGGTATCTCGGTCTCTGGGGCCAACGTCCTGACTTTC.